This T cell receptor beta chain was recovered during a study of blood T cell repertoires in COVID-19. Whole-study context: Sites in the United States, Italy and Spain provided acute and convalescent COVID-19 samples. PBMCs, B-cell-depleted T cells, or T cells provided the cDNA or gDNA that made up the material.

From germline, CDR1 is SGDLS and CDR2 YYNGEE. The CDR3 length is 15 residues. The J segment lost 4 bases and the V segment lost 3 bases, leaving 3 bases of the junction unmatched. Study processing details: The assay estimated nucleated cells by amplifying reference gene primers. Here immunoSEQ multiplex PCR was the method, and the copy in TCRdb shows in-frame clones only, minus some. The DNA was the basis for D and trimming; V, J and clone size are from that table. Of 150,000 to 200,000 clones in the sample, 65% to 85% are singletons; the top ten hold about 5%. This clonotype was obtained from a woman under 40 with acute or convalescent COVID-19. This chain uses TRBV9 with TRBJ2-1, with TRBD2 matching over 11 bases. The sample taken for sequencing was peripheral blood. The DNA for the CDR3 is TGTGCCAGCAGCGGCCTAGCGGGGGGTTACAATGAGCAGTTCTTC. Translating it yields CASSGLAGGYNEQFF.